This TCR beta chain was documented in a study of vaccination and CD4 T cells after COVID-19. Study-level information: It was a median approximately 92 days after diagnosis, with a range of 35 to 161, that post-COVID samples were drawn. Median time from second vaccine dose to sampling was over 55 days (14 to 241). Study outcomes and limitations: The study found median SARS-CoV-2-reactive clonotypes rising from 21 to 38, not significantly.

CD4+ T cells that had been cultured provided DNA sequenced with the Oncomine TCR Beta short-read assay. Via MiXCR, TCRdb re-called the PCR reads, giving one row per CDR3 protein. The sample yields about 23,000 distinct CDR3 sequences, roughly three fifths seen once. Treatment given: approximately 10-day PBMC culture with coronavirus spike peptide pools or control peptides (ViraFEST assay). Antigen-specific T cell expansion with peptide pools preceded TCR sequencing in the ViraFEST approach. On this clonotype: Antigen: not known.

CDR1 and CDR2 (germline): DFQATT, SNEGSKA (reference sequence). The length of the CDR3 is 14 residues. Trimming pared 1 base from V and 4 bases from J, leaving 13 bases between. The receptor comes from a human donor who had recovered from COVID-19. Sample: CD4+ T cells from blood, cultured in vitro. V is TRBV20-1 and J is TRBJ1-1; D ambiguous. As DNA, the CDR3 is TGCAGTGCTAGAGGACAAAGGCCAGGCACTGAAGCTTTCTTT. Translation: CSARGQRPGTEAFF.